This is a list of T cell receptor beta chains from one sample in a study of beta chain features in type 1 diabetes. Libraries were prepared by immunoSEQ multiplex PCR; TCRdb keeps only in-frame clonotypes and omits some of them. The sample shows around 190,000 clones, about an eighth of them seen only once. Sequencing was performed on central memory CD4+ T cells from blood. The receptors originated from a woman in her late teens or twenties in good health. CDR3s include the opening cysteine and the closing phenylalanine or tryptophan. Fields, in order: CDR3 protein, CDR3 DNA, D gene, CDR3 length, clone size, V gene, J gene. D genes are given only for firm matches. Size is omitted from some rows. Given values are once, few, many or a class for expanded clones.

cdr3_aa: CASSLDRQSPRPQHF; cdr3_nt: TGTGCCAGCAGCTTAGATCGTCAGTCCCCTCGGCCCCAGCATTTT; d_call: NA; cdr3_length: 15; clone_size: NA; v_call: TRBV7-2; j_call: TRBJ1-5
cdr3_aa: CASSARGLGANEKLFF; cdr3_nt: TGTGCCAGCAGTGCCAGGGGCTTGGGGGCTAATGAAAAACTGTTTTTT; d_call: NA; cdr3_length: 16; clone_size: NA; v_call: TRBV2; j_call: TRBJ1-4
cdr3_aa: CASSLNRGDGYTF; cdr3_nt: TGTGCCAGCAGCTTGAACAGGGGTGATGGCTACACCTTC; d_call: TRBD1; cdr3_length: 13; clone_size: NA; v_call: TRBV5-6; j_call: TRBJ1-2
cdr3_aa: CASERLGLGTYEQYF; cdr3_nt: TGTGCCAGCGAACGGCTAGGACTAGGAACCTACGAGCAGTACTTC; d_call: TRBD2; cdr3_length: 15; clone_size: few; v_call: TRBV7-8; j_call: TRBJ2-7
cdr3_aa: CASRANYEQYF; cdr3_nt: TGTGCCAGCAGAGCCAACTACGAGCAGTACTTC; d_call: NA; cdr3_length: 11; clone_size: NA; v_call: TRBV6-5; j_call: TRBJ2-7
cdr3_aa: CASSKHRQRSYNEQFF; cdr3_nt: TGTGCCAGCAGCAAACATCGACAGCGCTCCTACAATGAGCAGTTCTTC; d_call: NA; cdr3_length: 16; clone_size: NA; v_call: TRBV27; j_call: TRBJ2-1
cdr3_aa: CAWNGGTSGRTDTQYF; cdr3_nt: TGTGCCTGGAATGGTGGGACTAGCGGGAGGACAGATACGCAGTATTTT; d_call: TRBD2; cdr3_length: 16; clone_size: NA; v_call: TRBV30; j_call: TRBJ2-3
cdr3_aa: CASSQDLISRAEQFF; cdr3_nt: TGTGCCAGCAGCCAAGACCTCATCTCCCGAGCTGAGCAGTTCTTC; d_call: NA; cdr3_length: 15; clone_size: few; v_call: TRBV14; j_call: TRBJ2-1
cdr3_aa: CASSYGNQPQHF; cdr3_nt: TGTGCCAGCAGTTATGGCAATCAGCCCCAGCATTTT; d_call: NA; cdr3_length: 12; clone_size: NA; v_call: TRBV25-1; j_call: TRBJ1-5
cdr3_aa: CASSELLGGEVETQYF; cdr3_nt: TGTGCCAGCAGTGAATTATTGGGGGGGGAAGTAGAGACCCAGTACTTC; d_call: TRBD2; cdr3_length: 16; clone_size: NA; v_call: TRBV6-1; j_call: TRBJ2-5
cdr3_aa: CASSRTSGPYEQYF; cdr3_nt: TGTGCCAGCAGCAGGACTAGCGGCCCCTACGAGCAGTACTTC; d_call: TRBD2; cdr3_length: 14; clone_size: NA; v_call: TRBV7-2; j_call: TRBJ2-7
cdr3_aa: CASSEWREGTDTQYF; cdr3_nt: TGTGCCAGCAGTGAGTGGCGGGAGGGCACAGATACGCAGTATTTT; d_call: TRBD2; cdr3_length: 15; clone_size: few; v_call: TRBV2; j_call: TRBJ2-3
cdr3_aa: CASTTGTEAFF; cdr3_nt: TGTGCCAGCACTACGGGCACTGAAGCTTTCTTT; d_call: NA; cdr3_length: 11; clone_size: NA; v_call: TRBV21-1; j_call: TRBJ1-1
cdr3_aa: CASSLTLGPYEQYF; cdr3_nt: TGTGCCAGCAGTTTGACGTTGGGCCCCTACGAGCAGTACTTC; d_call: NA; cdr3_length: 14; clone_size: few; v_call: TRBV27; j_call: TRBJ2-7
cdr3_aa: CASSYFQGDYGYTF; cdr3_nt: TGTGCCAGCAGTTACTTCCAGGGGGACTATGGCTACACCTTC; d_call: TRBD1; cdr3_length: 14; clone_size: NA; v_call: TRBV6-5; j_call: TRBJ1-2
cdr3_aa: CASSYTGSYTEAFF; cdr3_nt: TGTGCCAGCTCGTACACAGGGTCGTACACTGAAGCTTTCTTT; d_call: NA; cdr3_length: 14; clone_size: few; v_call: TRBV18; j_call: TRBJ1-1
cdr3_aa: CASSEMTTVTQYF; cdr3_nt: TGTGCCAGCAGTGAAATGACAACTGTTACCCAGTACTTC; d_call: NA; cdr3_length: 13; clone_size: few; v_call: TRBV2; j_call: TRBJ2-5
cdr3_aa: CASSQANRGGYTF; cdr3_nt: TGCGCCAGCAGCCAGGCTAACAGGGGCGGCTACACCTTC; d_call: TRBD1; cdr3_length: 13; clone_size: few; v_call: TRBV4-3; j_call: TRBJ1-2
cdr3_aa: CAWTGRTGNTIYF; cdr3_nt: TGTGCCTGGACAGGGAGGACTGGAAACACCATATATTTT; d_call: NA; cdr3_length: 13; clone_size: few; v_call: TRBV30; j_call: TRBJ1-3
cdr3_aa: CASRVGQGWNTEAFF; cdr3_nt: TGTGCCAGCAGGGTAGGACAGGGATGGAACACTGAAGCTTTCTTT; d_call: TRBD1; cdr3_length: 15; clone_size: NA; v_call: TRBV2; j_call: TRBJ1-1
cdr3_aa: CASSARTSGRAGEQFF; cdr3_nt: TGTGCCAGCAGCGCCCGGACTAGCGGGAGGGCAGGTGAGCAGTTCTTC; d_call: TRBD2; cdr3_length: 16; clone_size: few; v_call: TRBV9; j_call: TRBJ2-1
cdr3_aa: CASSVADTGWSTDTQYF; cdr3_nt: TGTGCCAGCAGCGTAGCGGATACAGGGTGGAGCACAGATACGCAGTATTTT; d_call: NA; cdr3_length: 17; clone_size: few; v_call: TRBV9; j_call: TRBJ2-3